The 18 T cell receptor beta chains listed next were all sequenced from one sample in a study of PD-1 blockade in classical Hodgkin lymphoma (dated by TCRdb to about 2020). The library was produced with the immunoSEQ multiplex PCR assay. TCRdb carries this immuneACCESS record with in-frame sequences only. Its versions omit some clonotypes, under half of them owing to an unresolved V gene in the studies checked, with the rest unexplained. The sample profile shows about 85,000 clones; around nine tenths of them were found once. Clones ranked in the top ten supply less than 3% of the sample. The time point label for this specimen denotes: cycle 2 day 1 (C2D1) of nivolumab. All trial patients had relapsed after autologous stem cell transplantation, with cohorts A, B and C differing in prior brentuximab vedotin exposure. Sample: peripheral blood mononuclear cells (PBMCs), taken before the second cycle of nivolumab. These receptors were obtained from a human donor with classical Hodgkin lymphoma.

This clone was detected once. The rearrangement uses TRBV7-6 and TRBJ1-6, with a tentative D call TRBD1 (5 bases). This CDR3 comprises 14 residues. Germline-derived CDR1 and CDR2 are SGHVS and FNYEAQ. V dropped 4 bases and J dropped 14 bases, with 18 bases sitting between them. The CDR3 DNA reads TGTGCCAGCAGCTACAGCACAGAGGCCAGGGCCCTCCACTTT. As protein: CASSYSTEARALHF. Looking up the rest from reference TRBV7-6 and TRBJ1-6 gives the full variable domain: GAGVSQSPRYKVTKRGQDVALRCDPISGHVSLYWYRQALGQGPEFLTYFNYEAQQDKSGLPNDRFSAERPEGSISTLTIQRTEQRDSAMYRCASSYSTEARALHFGNGTRLTVT.

This clone was detected only once. This rearrangement joins TRBV6-1 to TRBJ2-3; no clear D. The CDR3 consists of 12 residues. V lost 4 bases to trimming and J lost 2 bases, with 4 bases between them. Germline CDR1 is MNHNS and CDR2 is SASEGT. In nucleotides, the CDR3 is TGTGCCAGCAGTGGTAACACAGATACGCAGTATTTT. Encoded protein: CASSGNTDTQYF.

This rearrangement joins TRBV29-1 to TRBJ2-1; 8 bases align to TRBD2. Germline CDR1 is SQVTM and CDR2 is ANQGSEA. The CDR3 runs 14 residues. Here the CDR3 DNA reads TGCGGCGGGGGGTGGACGGCCCCCTACAATGAGCAGTTCTTC. Its protein is CGGGWTAPYNEQFF.

J is TRBJ2-7 and V is TRBV5-6; TRBD2 aligns across 12 bases. The germline CDR1 and CDR2 sequences are SGHDT and YYEEEE. V lost 5 bases, J lost 3 bases, and 9 bases stayed unmatched. The CDR3 is 16 residues long. The DNA of the CDR3 is TGTGCCAGCAGACCGGGACTAGCGGGCGTCTACTACGAGCAGTACTTC. Protein product: CASRPGLAGVYYEQYF.

This sequence joins TRBV27 and TRBJ2-1; D is undetermined. The germline V gene has CDR1 MNHEY and CDR2 SMNVEV (reference sequence). V shed 6 bases and J shed 4 bases, with 10 bases lying between them. This CDR3 has 13 residues. The CDR3 region has the DNA TGTGCCAGCAGCCCCGGCGGATACAATGAGCAGTTCTTC. This encodes CASSPGGYNEQFF.

V and J are TRBV30 and TRBJ1-3; D uncertain. Trimming stripped 2 bases from V and 4 bases from J, with 3 bases between. The germline CDR1 and CDR2 sequences are GTSNPN and SVGIG (reference sequence). This CDR3 has 11 amino acids. Here the CDR3 DNA reads TGTGCCTGGAGTAACGGAAACACCATATATTTT. This sequence encodes CAWSNGNTIYF.

The J gene is TRBJ1-1, the V gene TRBV14; D unresolved. V dropped 0 bases and J dropped 0 bases, with 8 bases sitting between them. The CDR3 has 15 residues. Germline assignment: CDR1 SGHDN and CDR2 FVKESK. CDR3 in amino acids: CASSQEALMNTEAFF. CDR3 DNA sequence: TGTGCCAGCAGCCAAGAAGCACTCATGAACACTGAAGCTTTCTTT.

The V gene is TRBV6-5, the J gene TRBJ1-2; D might be TRBD1 (6 bases). V dropped 3 bases and J dropped 5 bases, with 19 bases sitting between them. The V gene's germline CDR1 is MNHEY and CDR2 SVGAGI. This CDR3 is 16 amino acids long. The CDR3 region has the DNA TGTGCCAGCAGTTATTCGATGGGCAGGGGCAGTTATGGCTACACCTTC. This codes for CASSYSMGRGSYGYTF.

This chain links TRBV5-4 with TRBJ2-3, with no clear D. The V and J ends lost 0 bases and 2 bases respectively, with 7 bases between them. Germline V CDR1 and CDR2: SGHNT, YYREEE (reference sequence). This CDR3 is 14 amino acids long. CDR3 nucleotide sequence: TGTGCCAGCAGCTTGGCTAGAGCCACAGATACGCAGTATTTT. Its translation: CASSLARATDTQYF.

The chain combines TRBV5-4 with TRBJ2-3, with 10 bases matching TRBD1. In germline, CDR1 is SGHNT, CDR2 YYREEE (reference sequence). CDR3 length equals 15 residues. V shed 4 bases, J shed 5 bases, and the junction held 7 bases outside the gene matches. The CDR3 sequence is CASSRTGGDGDTQYF. CDR3 coding DNA: TGTGCCAGCAGCCGGACAGGGGGGGATGGAGATACGCAGTATTTT.

This sequence joins TRBV6-1 and TRBJ2-7; 8 bases fit TRBD2. The CDR3 consists of 15 residues. V lost 1 base to trimming and J lost 2 bases; unmatched junction nucleotides: 4. Per the germline V gene, CDR1 is MNHNS and CDR2 is SASEGT. The CDR3 DNA is TGTGCCAGCAGTGAAGGGCTAGCGGGCACCTACGAGCAGTACTTC. This codes for CASSEGLAGTYEQYF.

With respect to this clone: At one boundary the junction diverges from the germline segment, which might be a read error. This chain's CDR3 is CASTREVGGAQYF. The CDR3 DNA sequence: TGTGCTAGCACCCGTGAGGTGGGGGGAGCCCAGTACTTC. The V gene is TRBV7-7, the J gene TRBJ2-5; D may be TRBD2 (6 bases). Germline V gives CDR1 SSHAT, CDR2 FNYEAQ (reference sequence). The length of the CDR3 is 13 residues.

The chain combines TRBV7-9 with TRBJ2-1; weak D call: TRBD1 (5 bases). V was clipped by 5 bases and J by 4 bases, with 15 bases between them. Per the germline V gene, CDR1 is SEHNR and CDR2 is FQNEAQ (reference sequence). The CDR3 has 15 residues. CDR3 amino acids: CASSTQGSGYNEQFF. The CDR3, as DNA: TGTGCCAGCAGCACCCAGGGCAGTGGTTACAATGAGCAGTTCTTC.

This clone was observed a single time. V and J are TRBV4-1 and TRBJ2-5, with D perhaps given as TRBD1 or TRBD2 (5 bases each). Germline V gene data show CDR1 as MGHRA and CDR2 as YSYEKL. V lost 3 bases and J lost 1, with 15 bases in between. The CDR3 extends over 16 amino acids. CDR3 nucleotide sequence: TGCGCCAGCAGCCAGAGCCTGGGACGCCCCCAAGAGACCCAGTACTTC. Protein: CASSQSLGRPQETQYF.

CDR3 DNA sequence: TGTGCCAGCTCACCCGGACAAAGCGACGAGCAGTACTTC. Its translation: CASSPGQSDEQYF. The chain is built from TRBV18 and TRBJ2-7; possibly TRBD1 for D (5 bases). Trimming stripped 3 bases from V and 5 bases from J, with 11 bases between. Germline V gene data show CDR1 as KGHSH and CDR2 as LQKENI. There are 13 residues in the CDR3.

The chain links TRBV27 to TRBJ2-2; 7 nucleotides line up with TRBD2. The CDR3 runs 14 residues. Germline CDR1 is MNHEY and CDR2 is SMNVEV (reference sequence). The V gene end was trimmed by 5 bases and the J gene end by 4 bases; junction bases not matched to a gene: 4. This chain's CDR3 is CASSPGLPTGELFF. CDR3 coding DNA: TGTGCCAGCAGTCCGGGACTACCCACCGGGGAGCTGTTTTTT.

This clone has only one observation. V gene TRBV7-2 combines with J gene TRBJ2-3; 12 nucleotides agree with TRBD2. The CDR3 has 16 amino acids. CDR1 and CDR2 from the germline V gene are SGHTA and FQGNSA. With 5 bases clipped from V and 3 bases from J, the junction kept 6 bases outside the gene matches. The CDR3 nucleotides read TGTGCCAGCAGCCGAACGGGGACTAGCGGGACAGATACGCAGTATTTT. It yields the protein CASSRTGTSGTDTQYF.

This clone was observed once. V usage is TRBV27 and J usage is TRBJ1-5, with 11 bases aligning to TRBD1. The CDR3 extends over 19 amino acids. Per germline, CDR1 MNHEY and CDR2 SMNVEV (reference sequence). J gave up 0 bases and V 6 bases, and 13 bases lay outside the gene matches. CDR3 region: CASRELRDRGRHSNQPQHF. CDR3 DNA sequence: TGTGCCAGCAGGGAACTACGGGACAGGGGGAGACATAGCAATCAGCCCCAGCATTTT.